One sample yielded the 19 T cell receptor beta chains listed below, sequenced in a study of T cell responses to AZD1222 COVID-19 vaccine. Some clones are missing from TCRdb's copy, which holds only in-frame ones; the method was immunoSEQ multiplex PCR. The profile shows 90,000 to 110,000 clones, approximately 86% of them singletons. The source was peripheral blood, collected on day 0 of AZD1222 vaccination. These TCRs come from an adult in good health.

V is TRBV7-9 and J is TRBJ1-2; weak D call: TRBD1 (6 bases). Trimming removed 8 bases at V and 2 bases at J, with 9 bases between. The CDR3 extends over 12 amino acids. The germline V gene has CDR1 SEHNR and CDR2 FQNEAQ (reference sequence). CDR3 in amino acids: CASGTGNYGYTF. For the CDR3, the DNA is TGTGCCAGCGGCACAGGGAACTATGGCTACACCTTC.

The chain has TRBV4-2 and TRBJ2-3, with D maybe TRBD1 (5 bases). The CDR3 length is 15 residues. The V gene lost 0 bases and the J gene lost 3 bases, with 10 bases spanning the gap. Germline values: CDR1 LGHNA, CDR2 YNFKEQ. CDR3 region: CASSQDDRGTDTQYF. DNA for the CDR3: TGTGCCAGCAGCCAAGATGATAGGGGAACAGATACGCAGTATTTT.

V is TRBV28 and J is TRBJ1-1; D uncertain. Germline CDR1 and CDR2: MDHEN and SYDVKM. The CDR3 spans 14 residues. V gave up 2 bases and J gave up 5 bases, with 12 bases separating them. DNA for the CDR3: TGTGCCAGCAGTTTAATCCTCCGGGTTACTGAAGCTTTCTTT. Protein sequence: CASSLILRVTEAFF.

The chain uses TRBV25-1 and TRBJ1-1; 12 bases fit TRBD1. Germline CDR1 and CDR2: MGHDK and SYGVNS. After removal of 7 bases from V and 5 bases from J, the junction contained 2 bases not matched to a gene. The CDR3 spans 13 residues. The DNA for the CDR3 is TGTGCCAGCAAGGGACAGGGGGCAACTGAAGCTTTCTTT. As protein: CASKGQGATEAFF.

CDR3 protein: CASSFPGQGTTEAFF. As DNA, the CDR3 is TGCGCCAGCAGCTTCCCGGGACAGGGTACAACTGAAGCTTTCTTT. This sequence joins TRBV5-1 and TRBJ1-1; 9 nucleotides match TRBD1. The germline gives CDR1 SGHRS, CDR2 YFSETQ. The V segment lost 2 bases and the J segment 5 bases; nucleotides outside the gene matches: 7. The CDR3 covers 15 residues. The complete variable domain, with remaining parts taken from reference TRBV5-1 and TRBJ1-1, reads KAGVTQTPRYLIKTRGQQVTLSCSPISGHRSVSWYQQTPGQGLQFLFEYFSETQRNKGNFPGRFSGRQFSNSRSEMNVSTLELGDSALYLCASSFPGQGTTEAFFGQGTRLTVV.

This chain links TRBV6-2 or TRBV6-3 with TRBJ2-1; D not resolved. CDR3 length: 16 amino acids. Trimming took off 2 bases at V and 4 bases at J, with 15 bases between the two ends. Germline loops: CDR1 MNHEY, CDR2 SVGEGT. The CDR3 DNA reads TGTGCCAGCAGTTACGGCCTAGTCGGTACTTACAATGAGCAGTTCTTC. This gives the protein CASSYGLVGTYNEQFF.

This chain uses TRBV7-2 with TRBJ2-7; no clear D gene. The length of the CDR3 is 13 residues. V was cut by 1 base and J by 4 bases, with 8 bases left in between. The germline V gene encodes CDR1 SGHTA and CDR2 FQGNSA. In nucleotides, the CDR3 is TGTGCCAGCAGCTTAGGCCCCATTTACGAGCAGTACTTC. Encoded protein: CASSLGPIYEQYF.

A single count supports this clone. The CDR3 here is CASRSTRWDTEAFF. In DNA, the CDR3 is TGTGCCAGCAGAAGTACCCGGTGGGATACTGAAGCTTTCTTT. V is TRBV2 and J is TRBJ1-1, with no clear D. The length of the CDR3 is 14 residues. Trimming cost V 6 bases and J 5 bases, with 16 bases left between them. Per germline, CDR1 SNHLY and CDR2 FYNNEI.

The CDR3 is CASSTAPVGPGNEQFF. CDR3 DNA: TGTGCCAGCTCAACCGCGCCGGTGGGACCTGGGAATGAGCAGTTCTTC. The V gene is TRBV18, the J gene TRBJ2-1, with D perhaps being TRBD1 or TRBD2 (5 bases each). The CDR3 is 16 residues long. CDR1 and CDR2 (germline): KGHSH, LQKENI. V was trimmed by 5 bases and J by 7 bases, leaving 21 bases between them.

The CDR3 DNA is TGTGCCAGCTACCTAACAGGGACTACCGGGGAGCTGTTTTTT. Protein product: CASYLTGTTGELFF. J is TRBJ2-2 and V is TRBV18, with D perhaps given as TRBD1 or TRBD2 (6 bases each). Germline V CDR1 and CDR2: KGHSH, LQKENI. The CDR3 totals 14 residues. Trimming shortened V by 7 bases and J by 5 bases, and 14 bases separated the two germline ends.

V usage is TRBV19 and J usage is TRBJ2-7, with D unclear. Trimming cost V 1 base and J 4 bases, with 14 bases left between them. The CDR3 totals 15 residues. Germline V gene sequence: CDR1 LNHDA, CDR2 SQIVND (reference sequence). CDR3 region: CASSIGNNPNYEQYF. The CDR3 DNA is TGTGCCAGTAGTATAGGAAATAACCCAAATTACGAGCAGTACTTC.

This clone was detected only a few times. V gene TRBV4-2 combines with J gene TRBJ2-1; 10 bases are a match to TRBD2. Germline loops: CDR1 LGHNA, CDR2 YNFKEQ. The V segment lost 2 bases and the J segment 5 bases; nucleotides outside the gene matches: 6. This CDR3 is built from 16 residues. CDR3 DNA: TGTGCCAGCAGCCAATTACTAGCGGGAACCGACAATGAGCAGTTCTTC. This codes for CASSQLLAGTDNEQFF.

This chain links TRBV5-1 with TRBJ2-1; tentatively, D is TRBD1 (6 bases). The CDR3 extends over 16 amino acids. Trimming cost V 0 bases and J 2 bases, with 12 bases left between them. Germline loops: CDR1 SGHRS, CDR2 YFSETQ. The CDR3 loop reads CASSLGGHSAYNEQFF. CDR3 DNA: TGCGCCAGCAGCTTGGGGGGACACTCCGCCTACAATGAGCAGTTCTTC. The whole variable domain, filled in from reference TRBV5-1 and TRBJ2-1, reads KAGVTQTPRYLIKTRGQQVTLSCSPISGHRSVSWYQQTPGQGLQFLFEYFSETQRNKGNFPGRFSGRQFSNSRSEMNVSTLELGDSALYLCASSLGGHSAYNEQFFGPGTRLTVL.

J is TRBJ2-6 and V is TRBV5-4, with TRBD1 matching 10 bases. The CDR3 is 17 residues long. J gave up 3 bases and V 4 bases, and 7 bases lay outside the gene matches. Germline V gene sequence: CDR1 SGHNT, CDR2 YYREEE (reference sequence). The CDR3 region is CASSHRGQGYGANVLTF. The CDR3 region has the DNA TGTGCCAGCAGCCACAGGGGACAGGGGTATGGGGCCAACGTCCTGACTTTC.

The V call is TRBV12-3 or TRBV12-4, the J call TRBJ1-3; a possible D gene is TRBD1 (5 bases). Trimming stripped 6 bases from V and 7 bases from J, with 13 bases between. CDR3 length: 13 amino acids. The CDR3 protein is CASSPGRRNTIYF. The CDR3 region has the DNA TGTGCCAGCAGCCCGGGACGGCGGAACACCATATATTTT.

In DNA form, the CDR3 reads TGTGCAGTAAAATCCGGGACAGAAGAGACCCAGTACTTC. Translated, it gives CAVKSGTEETQYF. The chain employs TRBV19 and TRBJ2-5, with 7 bases fitting TRBD1. Germline V gene sequence: CDR1 LNHDA, CDR2 SQIVND (reference sequence). The CDR3 is 13 residues long.

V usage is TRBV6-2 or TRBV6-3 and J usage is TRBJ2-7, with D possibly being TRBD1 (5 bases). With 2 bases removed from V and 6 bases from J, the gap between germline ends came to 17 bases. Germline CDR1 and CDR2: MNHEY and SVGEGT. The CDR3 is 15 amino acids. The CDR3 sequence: CASSYRPGYRREQYF. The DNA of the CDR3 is TGTGCCAGCAGTTACCGCCCAGGGTACAGGCGCGAGCAGTACTTC.

The CDR3 bases are TGTGCCAGCAGCTTTACAGGGACCGTGGGCTATGGCTACACCTTC. This gives the protein CASSFTGTVGYGYTF. This chain links TRBV7-9 with TRBJ1-2; perhaps TRBD1 as D (6 bases). CDR1 is SEHNR, CDR2 FQNEAQ, per germline (reference sequence). This CDR3 region has 15 residues. V gave up 3 bases and J gave up 4 bases, with 15 bases separating them. The variable domain in full, with the rest retrieved from reference TRBV7-9 and TRBJ1-2, is DTGVSQNPRHKITKRGQNVTFRCDPISEHNRLYWYRQTLGQGPEFLTYFQNEAQLEKSRLLSDRFSAERPKGSFSTLEIQRTEQGDSAMYLCASSFTGTVGYGYTFGSGTRLTVV.

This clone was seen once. CDR3 in amino acids: CASRETGGTNEKLFF. CDR3 in DNA: TGCGCCAGCAGAGAGACAGGGGGTACTAATGAAAAACTGTTTTTT. The chain employs TRBV5-1 and TRBJ1-4; TRBD1 matches at 9 bases. This CDR3 comprises 15 residues. Losses at the gene ends were 5 bases for V and 2 bases for J; bases not matched to a gene: 4. CDR1 is SGHRS and CDR2 is YFSETQ in the germline V gene.